This record covers a single T cell receptor beta chain. The data are from a study of graft-versus-host responses after intestinal transplantation. TCRdb's table, derived via immunoSEQ multiplex PCR, lists solely in-frame clones and lacks some. The sample lists 40,000 or so clones, around 92% occurring once. The CDR3 spans 13 residues. V was shortened by 8 bases and J by 4 bases, with 13 bases between the two germline ends. In germline, CDR1 is SGHVS, CDR2 FQNEAQ. This TCR was sampled from a human patient who received an intestinal transplant, so some T cells may come from the graft donor. The rearrangement uses TRBV7-8 and TRBJ2-3; perhaps TRBD1 as D (6 bases). Sequenced here: PBMCs, sampled about 270 days after transplant. CDR3 sequence (DNA): TGTGCCAGCCACCGGGACAACTCAGATACGCAGTATTTT. Translated, it gives CASHRDNSDTQYF.